The rows below give T cell receptor beta chains drawn from one sample of a study of blood T cell repertoires in COVID-19. The data were produced by immunoSEQ multiplex PCR, yet TCRdb's version contains in-frame clones alone and is incomplete. Of approximately 500,000 clones in the sample, more than 75% were seen once. Sample: PBMCs or T cells enriched from blood (not recorded which). Every receptor here comes from a woman in her thirties or forties who had recovered from COVID-19. Each CDR3 is given without its conserved first and last residue. The order of the fields is V gene, CDR3 length, J gene, CDR3 protein.

V gene: TRBV7-2
CDR3 length: 12
J gene: TRBJ2-7
CDR3 protein: ASSFGQISNEQY

V gene: TRBV15
CDR3 length: 15
J gene: TRBJ1-2
CDR3 protein: ATSRVAPGQGNYGYT

V gene: TRBV3-1/TRBV3-2
CDR3 length: 15
J gene: TRBJ1-3
CDR3 protein: AISLGTGGSSGNTIY

V gene: TRBV7-2
CDR3 length: 12
J gene: TRBJ2-7
CDR3 protein: ASRKGGRNTEQY

V gene: TRBV4-2
CDR3 length: 14
J gene: TRBJ2-7
CDR3 protein: ASSQREGLAGKEQY

V gene: TRBV7-9
CDR3 length: 13
J gene: TRBJ1-1
CDR3 protein: ASSLDLGQGTEAF

V gene: TRBV13
CDR3 length: 11
J gene: TRBJ2-7
CDR3 protein: ASSTGQTYEQY

V gene: TRBV18
CDR3 length: 13
J gene: TRBJ2-7
CDR3 protein: ASSPQEVSSYEQY

V gene: TRBV9
CDR3 length: 11
J gene: TRBJ1-6
CDR3 protein: ASSPSQPSPLH

V gene: TRBV12-3/TRBV12-4
CDR3 length: 11
J gene: TRBJ1-2
CDR3 protein: ASSLALVRGYT

V gene: TRBV7-2
CDR3 length: 16
J gene: TRBJ1-2
CDR3 protein: ASSLDIGAGGSAYGYT

V gene: TRBV27
CDR3 length: 10
J gene: TRBJ2-1
CDR3 protein: ASRTASNEQF

V gene: TRBV12-3/TRBV12-4
CDR3 length: 11
J gene: TRBJ2-7
CDR3 protein: ASSLESSYEQY

V gene: TRBV6-5
CDR3 length: 13
J gene: TRBJ1-2
CDR3 protein: ASRPGTEANYGYT

V gene: TRBV27
CDR3 length: 14
J gene: TRBJ1-2
CDR3 protein: ASSFSGGPLDYGYT

V gene: TRBV29-1
CDR3 length: 15
J gene: TRBJ2-7
CDR3 protein: SVEEGERSGTSYEQY

V gene: TRBV24-1
CDR3 length: 10
J gene: TRBJ2-2
CDR3 protein: ATSLRDPPLF

V gene: TRBV9
CDR3 length: 13
J gene: TRBJ1-4
CDR3 protein: ASSVGGQGTEKLF